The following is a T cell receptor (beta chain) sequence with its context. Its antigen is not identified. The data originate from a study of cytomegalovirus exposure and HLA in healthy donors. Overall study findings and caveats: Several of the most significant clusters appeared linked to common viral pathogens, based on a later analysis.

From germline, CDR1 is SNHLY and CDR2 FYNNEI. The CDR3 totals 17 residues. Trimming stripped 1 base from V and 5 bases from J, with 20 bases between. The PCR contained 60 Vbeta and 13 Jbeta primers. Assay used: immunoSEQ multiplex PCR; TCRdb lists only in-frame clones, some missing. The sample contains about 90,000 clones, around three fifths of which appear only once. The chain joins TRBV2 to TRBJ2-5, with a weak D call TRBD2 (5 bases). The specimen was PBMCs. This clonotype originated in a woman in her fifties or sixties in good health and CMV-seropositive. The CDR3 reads CASSEGRVPSPGETQYF. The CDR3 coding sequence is TGTGCCAGCAGTGAAGGAAGGGTACCATCGCCGGGGGAGACCCAGTACTTC.